This T cell receptor (beta chain) was identified in a study of T-cell memory formation after mild COVID-19. The study, taken as a whole, reports: Contracting CD4+ clones sat mainly in CM and EM; CD8+ in EMRA.

Using constant-segment primers, 5'RACE produced TCR alpha and TCR beta cDNA libraries carrying sample barcodes and UMIs. TCRdb used MiXCR to reprocess the 5' RACE reads, holding one entry per CDR3 protein. The table shows approximately 490,000 distinct CDR3 sequences, with roughly 22% occurring only once. Notes on this clonotype: Its target is not known.

Trimming pared 7 bases from V and 4 bases from J, leaving 16 bases between. Germline loops: CDR1 MNHNY, CDR2 SVGAGI (reference sequence). The CDR3 has 14 residues. The material sequenced was PBMCs or a T cell subset sorted from them (not recorded which). The sequence was collected from an adult woman who had mild COVID-19 (a few samples of this study predate the infection). Cell type and time point are not known. The chain uses TRBV6-6 and TRBJ1-1, with TRBD1 as a possible D gene (6 bases). The CDR3 region is CASMEYRESTEAFF. DNA of the CDR3: TGTGCCAGCATGGAATACAGGGAAAGCACTGAAGCTTTCTTT.